Each of the 13 T cell receptor beta chains below was sequenced from the same sample in a study of blood T cell repertoires in COVID-19. Sequencing was performed with immunoSEQ multiplex PCR; in TCRdb, only in-frame clones are kept and a portion is missing. This sample has approximately 250,000 clones; about 83% occur once, and the top ten carry approximately 5.7%. The specimen sequenced was peripheral blood. The receptors derive from a human donor in a cohort sampled during active COVID-19.

The J gene is TRBJ1-1, the V gene TRBV5-4; 10 bases are a match to TRBD1. Per the germline V gene, CDR1 is SGHNT and CDR2 is YYREEE (reference sequence). V dropped 2 bases and J dropped 6; count of bases not matched to a gene: 10. The CDR3 is 16 amino acids. The CDR3 nucleotides read TGTGCCAGCAGCTTAGGGACAGGGGCTTCCAGGGCTGAAGCTTTCTTT. Amino acids: CASSLGTGASRAEAFF.

This clone has more than one count but fewer than ten. The chain uses TRBV16 and TRBJ1-5; D may be TRBD1 (5 bases). The CDR3 covers 14 residues. The V gene's germline CDR1 is KGHSY and CDR2 FQNENV. V was cut by 4 bases and J by 5 bases, with 12 bases left in between. CDR3: CASSRASGDQPQHF. The CDR3, as DNA: TGTGCCAGCAGCCGAGCCTCGGGGGATCAGCCCCAGCATTTT.

In its sample, this clone was seen once. J is TRBJ1-1 and V is TRBV18; the match to TRBD1 covers 7 bases. The CDR3 is 14 amino acids. V shed 3 bases, J shed 1 base, and the junction held 2 bases outside the gene matches. Germline CDR1 reads KGHSH; CDR2 reads LQKENI. The CDR3 DNA is TGTGCCAGCTCACCGGGACAGAAGAACACTGAAGCTTTCTTT. Translated, it gives CASSPGQKNTEAFF.

This chain links TRBV11-2 with TRBJ2-7, with D unclear. Trimming removed 1 base at V and 4 bases at J, with 11 bases between. The CDR3 is made up of 14 amino acids. CDR1 SGHAT and CDR2 FQNNGV come from the germline V gene. The CDR3 reads CASSLVEAVYEQYF. CDR3 DNA: TGTGCCAGCAGCTTAGTTGAGGCGGTTTACGAGCAGTACTTC.

The gene calls are TRBV3-1 (or the pseudogene TRBV3-2) and TRBJ2-3; D is ambiguous. The V gene's germline CDR1 is LGHDT and CDR2 YNNKEL (reference sequence). Deletions cut 1 base from V and 1 base from J, with 9 bases between. The CDR3 is 15 residues long. The CDR3 DNA reads as TGTGCCAGCAGCCAAGGGCTAGAACGCACAGATACGCAGTATTTT. Translation gives CASSQGLERTDTQYF.

This chain joins TRBV11-2 and TRBJ1-6, with a possible D match to TRBD1 (5 bases). V lost 1 base and J 7 bases, leaving 14 bases between the germline ends. CDR1 is SGHAT, CDR2 FQNNGV, per germline. The CDR3 has 16 amino acids. CDR3 residues: CASSLALGDGNSPLHF. CDR3 DNA sequence: TGTGCCAGCAGCTTAGCCCTAGGGGATGGGAATTCACCCCTCCACTTT.

The V call is TRBV19, the J call TRBJ2-7, with 13 positions matching TRBD2. The CDR3 runs to 16 residues. CDR1 is LNHDA and CDR2 is SQIVND in the germline V gene (reference sequence). V lost 5 bases to trimming and J lost 3 bases; unmatched junction nucleotides: 7. The CDR3 bases are TGTGCCAGTAGTGGAACTGGACTAGCGGGAGACTACGAGCAGTACTTC. Translated: CASSGTGLAGDYEQYF.

The V and J genes are TRBV19 and TRBJ1-2; maybe TRBD1 (6 bases). The CDR3 sequence is 13 residues long. Germline V gives CDR1 LNHDA, CDR2 SQIVND (reference sequence). Trimming removed 5 bases at V and 6 bases at J, with 13 bases between. The CDR3 bases are TGTGCCAGTAGTCTTACAGGGCCGGATGGCTACACCTTC. It yields the protein CASSLTGPDGYTF.

The V gene is TRBV2, the J gene TRBJ1-6; TRBD1 is a possible D gene (6 bases). The CDR3 is made up of 15 amino acids. Germline V lookup: CDR1 SNHLY, CDR2 FYNNEI. Trimming shortened V by 4 bases and J by 4 bases, and 11 bases separated the two germline ends. Written as DNA, the CDR3 is TGTGCCAGCAGTGTTTTGACAGGATATAATTCACCCCTCCACTTT. Protein: CASSVLTGYNSPLHF.

The count of this clone is one. V is TRBV5-1 and J is TRBJ2-2, with 10 bases that match TRBD2. This CDR3 contains 15 residues. Trimming took 4 bases from V and 3 from J; bases not matched to a gene: 3. Per germline, CDR1 SGHRS and CDR2 YFSETQ. DNA for the CDR3: TGCGCCAGCAGCCCCCTAGCGGGAGACACCGGGGAGCTGTTTTTT. Its translation is CASSPLAGDTGELFF.

CDR3: CASGIGLAGYYEQYF. The CDR3 DNA reads TGTGCCAGCGGGATTGGACTAGCGGGTTACTACGAGCAGTACTTC. The chain has TRBV27 and TRBJ2-7; 11 bases map to TRBD2. This CDR3 comprises 15 residues. In germline, CDR1 is MNHEY, CDR2 SMNVEV (reference sequence). Trimming at V came to 8 bases and at J to 3 bases, leaving 9 bases not matched to a gene.

This sequence joins TRBV5-8 and TRBJ2-7, with D possibly being TRBD2 (7 bases). CDR1 is SGHTS and CDR2 is YDEGEE in the germline V gene. This CDR3 contains 14 residues. The V end lost 5 bases, the J end lost 7 bases, and 19 bases lay between the germline ends. CDR3 bases: TGTGCCAGCAGGGCTTGGGGGGGCCGCGAGGAGCAGTACTTC. This translates into CASRAWGGREEQYF.

This clone occurred many times. The chain joins TRBV5-1 to TRBJ2-1; D remains ambiguous. The CDR3 spans 15 residues. V lost 3 bases and J lost 6, with 16 bases in between. Per the germline V gene, CDR1 is SGHRS and CDR2 is YFSETQ. In DNA form, the CDR3 reads TGCGCCAGCAGCTCCGGAGCCGGTGTCGTCAATGAGCAGTTCTTC. It yields the protein CASSSGAGVVNEQFF. The variable domain in full, completed from reference TRBV5-1 and TRBJ2-1, reads KAGVTQTPRYLIKTRGQQVTLSCSPISGHRSVSWYQQTPGQGLQFLFEYFSETQRNKGNFPGRFSGRQFSNSRSEMNVSTLELGDSALYLCASSSGAGVVNEQFFGPGTRLTVL.